This entry features one T cell receptor beta chain sequence. These data belong to a study of blood T cell repertoires in COVID-19. Clones were sequenced by immunoSEQ multiplex PCR, and TCRdb holds only the in-frame ones, with some missing. Of 150,000 or so clones listed, 70% to 90% were seen once; the top ten hold roughly 3%. With 1 base removed from V and 2 bases from J, the gap between germline ends came to 17 bases. The CDR3 has 17 amino acids. Germline CDR1 reads KGHSH; CDR2 reads LQKENI. What was sequenced was peripheral blood. This rearrangement joins TRBV18 to TRBJ2-5; D unclear. The clonotype originates from a woman in her thirties or forties with active or convalescent COVID-19. DNA for the CDR3: TGTGCCAGCTCACCACTCGGTCTGAGCGATCGACAAGAGACCCAGTACTTC. This sequence encodes CASSPLGLSDRQETQYF.